This paragraph covers one T cell receptor (beta chain) sequence. Its specificity is unknown. The record originates from a study of post-analysis software for immune sequencing data. Whole-study results and caveats: Roughly five TRBV segments were more frequent in patients than controls; TRBV5-6, TRBV5-1 and TRBV20-1 belonged to this group.

There are 14 residues in the CDR3. The V gene lost 3 bases and the J gene lost 8 bases, with 14 bases spanning the gap. The germline CDR1 and CDR2 sequences are SEHNR and FQNEAQ (reference sequence). Prepared libraries of TCR beta cDNA carried unique molecular identifiers. TCRdb reanalysed the PCR reads using MiXCR and keeps one entry per CDR3 protein. The repertoire consists of around 400,000 distinct CDR3 sequences, with roughly 30% occurring once and the leading ten covering roughly 13%. The clonotype comes from a girl aged 10-17 years with multiple sclerosis. The sample was blood. The chain combines TRBV7-9 with TRBJ2-1; D is undetermined. Here the CDR3 DNA reads TGTGCCAGCAGCTTGGGTACGGCGGAATATGAGCAGTTCTTC. Residues: CASSLGTAEYEQFF.